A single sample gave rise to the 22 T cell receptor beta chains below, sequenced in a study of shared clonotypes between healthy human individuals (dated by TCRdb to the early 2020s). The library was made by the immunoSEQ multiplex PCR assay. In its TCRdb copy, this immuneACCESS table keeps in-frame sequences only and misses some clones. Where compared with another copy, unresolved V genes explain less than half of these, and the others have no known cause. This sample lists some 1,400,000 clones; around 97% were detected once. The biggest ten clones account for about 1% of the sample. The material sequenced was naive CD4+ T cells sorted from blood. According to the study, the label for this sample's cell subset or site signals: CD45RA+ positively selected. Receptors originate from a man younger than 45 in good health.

This CDR3 is CASSLEWGELFF. The CDR3 DNA sequence: TGTGCCAGCAGTTTGGAATGGGGGGAGCTGTTTTTT. The rearrangement links TRBV28 to TRBJ2-2; no reliable D call. V gave up 3 bases and J gave up 8 bases, with 7 bases separating them. In germline, CDR1 is MDHEN, CDR2 SYDVKM. The CDR3 totals 12 residues.

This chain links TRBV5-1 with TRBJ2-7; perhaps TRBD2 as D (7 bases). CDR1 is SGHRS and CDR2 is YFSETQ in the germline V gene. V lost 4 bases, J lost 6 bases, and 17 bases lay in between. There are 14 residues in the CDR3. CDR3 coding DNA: TGCGCCAGCAGCCCAGATTGGGGAGGGGGCGAGCAGTACTTC. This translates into CASSPDWGGGEQYF.

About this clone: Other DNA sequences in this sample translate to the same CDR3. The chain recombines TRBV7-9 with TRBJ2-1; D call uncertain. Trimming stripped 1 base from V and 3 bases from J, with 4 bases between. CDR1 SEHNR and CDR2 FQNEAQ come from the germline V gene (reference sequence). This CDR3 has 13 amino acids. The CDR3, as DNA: TGTGCCAGCAGCTTAGTAGGCTACAATGAGCAGTTCTTC. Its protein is CASSLVGYNEQFF.

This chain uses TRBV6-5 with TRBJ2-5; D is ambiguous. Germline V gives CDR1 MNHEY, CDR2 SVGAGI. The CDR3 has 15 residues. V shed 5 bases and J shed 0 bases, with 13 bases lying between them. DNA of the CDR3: TGTGCCAGCAGTCCGGCACGGATTCACCAAGAGACCCAGTACTTC. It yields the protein CASSPARIHQETQYF.

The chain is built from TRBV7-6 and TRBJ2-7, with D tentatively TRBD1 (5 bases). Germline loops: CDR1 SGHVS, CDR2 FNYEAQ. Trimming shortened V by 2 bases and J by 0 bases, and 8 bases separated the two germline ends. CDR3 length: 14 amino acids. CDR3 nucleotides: TGTGCCAGCAGCTTACAAAGGGGCTCCTACGAGCAGTACTTC. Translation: CASSLQRGSYEQYF. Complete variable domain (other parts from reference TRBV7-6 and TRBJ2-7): GAGVSQSPRYKVTKRGQDVALRCDPISGHVSLYWYRQALGQGPEFLTYFNYEAQQDKSGLPNDRFSAERPEGSISTLTIQRTEQRDSAMYRCASSLQRGSYEQYFGPGTRLTVT.

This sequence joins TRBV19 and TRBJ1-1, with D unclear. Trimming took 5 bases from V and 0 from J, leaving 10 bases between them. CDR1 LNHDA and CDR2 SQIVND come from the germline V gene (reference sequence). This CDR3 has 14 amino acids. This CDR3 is CASSLNTLNTEAFF. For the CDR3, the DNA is TGTGCCAGTAGTTTAAACACACTGAACACTGAAGCTTTCTTT.

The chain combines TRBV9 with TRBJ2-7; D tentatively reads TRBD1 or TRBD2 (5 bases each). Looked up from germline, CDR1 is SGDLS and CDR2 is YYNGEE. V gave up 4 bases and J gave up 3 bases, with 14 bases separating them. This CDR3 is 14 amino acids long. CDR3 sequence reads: CASSPRLGVYEQYF. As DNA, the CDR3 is TGTGCCAGCAGCCCCCGGCTGGGGGTCTACGAGCAGTACTTC.

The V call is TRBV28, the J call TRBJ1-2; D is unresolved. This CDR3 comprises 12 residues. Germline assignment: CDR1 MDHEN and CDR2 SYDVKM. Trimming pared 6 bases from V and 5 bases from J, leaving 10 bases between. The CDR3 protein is CASRRGIYGYTF. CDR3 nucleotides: TGTGCCAGCAGACGCGGAATTTATGGCTACACCTTC.

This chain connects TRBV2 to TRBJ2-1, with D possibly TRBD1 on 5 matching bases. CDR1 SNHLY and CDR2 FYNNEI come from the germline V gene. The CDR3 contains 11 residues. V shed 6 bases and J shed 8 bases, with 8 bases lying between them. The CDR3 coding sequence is TGTGCCAGCAGCCCAGGGCATGAGCAGTTCTTC. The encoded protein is CASSPGHEQFF.

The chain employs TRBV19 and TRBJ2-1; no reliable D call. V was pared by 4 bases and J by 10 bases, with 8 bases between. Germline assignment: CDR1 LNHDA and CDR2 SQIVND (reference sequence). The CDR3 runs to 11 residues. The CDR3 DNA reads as TGTGCCAGTAGTACTCCGTCGGAGCAGTTCTTC. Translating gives CASSTPSEQFF.

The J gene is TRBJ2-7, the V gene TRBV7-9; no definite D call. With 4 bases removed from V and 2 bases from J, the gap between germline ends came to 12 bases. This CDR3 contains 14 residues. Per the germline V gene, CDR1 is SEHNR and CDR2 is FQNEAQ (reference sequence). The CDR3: CASSSTLPPYEQYF. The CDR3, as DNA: TGTGCCAGCAGCTCGACGCTACCTCCCTACGAGCAGTACTTC.

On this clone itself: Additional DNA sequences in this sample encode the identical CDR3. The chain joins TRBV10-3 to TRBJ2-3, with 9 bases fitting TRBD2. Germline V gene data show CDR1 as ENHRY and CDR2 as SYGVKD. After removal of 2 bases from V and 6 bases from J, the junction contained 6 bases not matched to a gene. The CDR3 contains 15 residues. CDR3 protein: CAISEGLAGTDTQYF. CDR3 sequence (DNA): TGTGCCATCAGTGAGGGGCTAGCGGGAACCGATACGCAGTATTTT.

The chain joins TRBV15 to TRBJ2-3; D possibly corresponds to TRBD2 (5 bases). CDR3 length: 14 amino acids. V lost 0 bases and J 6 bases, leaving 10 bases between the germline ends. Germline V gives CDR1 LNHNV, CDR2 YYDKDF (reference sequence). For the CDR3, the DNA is TGTGCCACCAGCAGAGATCGGGAAGTCGATACGCAGTATTTT. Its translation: CATSRDREVDTQYF.

CDR3 amino acids: CASSQVSQGYNEQFF. CDR3 DNA: TGTGCCAGCAGCCAAGTTTCACAGGGCTACAATGAGCAGTTCTTC. The chain combines TRBV4-2 with TRBJ2-1, with TRBD1 as a possible D gene (6 bases). Trimming took 1 base from V and 3 from J, leaving 10 bases between them. CDR3 size: 15 residues. Germline V gives CDR1 LGHNA, CDR2 YNFKEQ.

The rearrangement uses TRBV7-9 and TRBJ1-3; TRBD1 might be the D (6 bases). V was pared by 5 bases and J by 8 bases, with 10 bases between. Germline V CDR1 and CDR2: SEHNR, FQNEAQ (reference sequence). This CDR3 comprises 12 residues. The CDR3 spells CASSVGQYTIYF. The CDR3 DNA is TGTGCCAGCAGCGTAGGACAGTACACCATATATTTT.

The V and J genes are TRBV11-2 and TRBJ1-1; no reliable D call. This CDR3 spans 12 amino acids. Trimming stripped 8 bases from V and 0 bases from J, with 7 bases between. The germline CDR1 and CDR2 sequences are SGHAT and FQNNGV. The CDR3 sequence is CASGRVNTEAFF. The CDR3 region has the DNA TGTGCCAGCGGAAGAGTGAACACTGAAGCTTTCTTT. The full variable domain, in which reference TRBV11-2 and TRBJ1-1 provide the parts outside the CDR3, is EAGVAQSPRYKIIEKRQSVAFWCNPISGHATLYWYQQILGQGPKLLIQFQNNGVVDDSQLPKDRFSAERLKGVDSTLKIQPAKLEDSAVYLCASGRVNTEAFFGQGTRLTVV.

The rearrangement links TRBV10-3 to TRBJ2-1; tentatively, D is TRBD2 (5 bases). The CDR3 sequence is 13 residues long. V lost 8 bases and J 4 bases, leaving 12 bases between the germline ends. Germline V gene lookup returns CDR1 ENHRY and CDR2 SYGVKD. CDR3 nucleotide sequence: TGTGCCATCTTAGCATTAGCGTACAATGAGCAGTTCTTC. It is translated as CAILALAYNEQFF.

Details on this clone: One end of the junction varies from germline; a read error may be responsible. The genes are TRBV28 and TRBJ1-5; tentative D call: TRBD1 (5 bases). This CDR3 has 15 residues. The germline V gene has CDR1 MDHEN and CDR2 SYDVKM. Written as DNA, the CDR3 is TGTGCCTGCAGGGTTAACTTAAATAGCAATCAGCCCCAGCATTTT. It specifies CACRVNLNSNQPQHF.

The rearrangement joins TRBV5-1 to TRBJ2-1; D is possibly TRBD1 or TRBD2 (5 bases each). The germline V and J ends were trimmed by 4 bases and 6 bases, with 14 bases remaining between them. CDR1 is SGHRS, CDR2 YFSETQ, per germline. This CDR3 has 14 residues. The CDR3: CASSLGDLPNEQFF. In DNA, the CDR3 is TGCGCCAGCAGCCTGGGGGATCTCCCCAATGAGCAGTTCTTC. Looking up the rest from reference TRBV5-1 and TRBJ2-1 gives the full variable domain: KAGVTQTPRYLIKTRGQQVTLSCSPISGHRSVSWYQQTPGQGLQFLFEYFSETQRNKGNFPGRFSGRQFSNSRSEMNVSTLELGDSALYLCASSLGDLPNEQFFGPGTRLTVL.

This CDR3 is CASSQETGMSWRESENIQYF. CDR3 nucleotides: TGTGCCAGCAGCCAAGAGACAGGGATGTCTTGGCGGGAGAGCGAAAACATTCAGTACTTC. The chain joins TRBV7-6 to TRBJ2-4; the D call may be TRBD1 or TRBD2 (7 bases each). Germline CDR1 reads SGHVS; CDR2 reads FNYEAQ. The CDR3 has 20 amino acids. The V and J ends lost 5 bases and 5 bases respectively, with 31 bases between them.

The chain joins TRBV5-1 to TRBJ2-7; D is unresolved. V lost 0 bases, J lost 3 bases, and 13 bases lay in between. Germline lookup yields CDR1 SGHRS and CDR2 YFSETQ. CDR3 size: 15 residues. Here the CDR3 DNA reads TGCGCCAGCAGCTTGGAATTAGGAAGGATCTACGAGCAGTACTTC. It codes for CASSLELGRIYEQYF.

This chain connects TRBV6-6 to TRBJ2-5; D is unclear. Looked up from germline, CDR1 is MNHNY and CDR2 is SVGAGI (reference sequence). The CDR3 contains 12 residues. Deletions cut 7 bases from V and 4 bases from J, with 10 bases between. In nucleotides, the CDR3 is TGTGCCAGCAACCCGGGTGGAGAGACCCAGTACTTC. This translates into CASNPGGETQYF.